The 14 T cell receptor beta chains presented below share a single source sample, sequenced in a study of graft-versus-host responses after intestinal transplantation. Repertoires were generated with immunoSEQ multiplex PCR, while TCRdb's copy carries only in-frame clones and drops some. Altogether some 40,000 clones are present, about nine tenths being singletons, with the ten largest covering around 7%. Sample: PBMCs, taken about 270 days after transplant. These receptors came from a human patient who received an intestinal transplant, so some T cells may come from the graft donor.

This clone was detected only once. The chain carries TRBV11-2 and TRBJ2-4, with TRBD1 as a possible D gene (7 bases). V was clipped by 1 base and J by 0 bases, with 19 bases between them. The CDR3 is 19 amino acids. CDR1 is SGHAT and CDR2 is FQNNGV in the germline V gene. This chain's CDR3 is CASSLGGLRGRQAKNIQYF. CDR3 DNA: TGTGCCAGCAGCTTAGGGGGGCTCAGGGGGAGGCAAGCCAAAAACATTCAGTACTTC.

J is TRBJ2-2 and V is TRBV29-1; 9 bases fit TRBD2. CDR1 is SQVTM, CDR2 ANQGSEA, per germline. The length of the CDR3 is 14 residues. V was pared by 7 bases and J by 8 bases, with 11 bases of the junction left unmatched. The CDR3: CSAEGLASGGELFF. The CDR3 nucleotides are TGCAGCGCCGAAGGACTAGCGAGTGGAGGGGAGCTGTTTTTT.

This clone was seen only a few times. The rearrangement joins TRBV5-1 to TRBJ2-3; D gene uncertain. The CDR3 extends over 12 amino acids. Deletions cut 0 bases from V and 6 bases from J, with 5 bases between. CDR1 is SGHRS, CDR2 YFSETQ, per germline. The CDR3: CASSLEGDTQYF. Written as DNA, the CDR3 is TGCGCCAGCAGCTTGGAGGGCGATACGCAGTATTTT. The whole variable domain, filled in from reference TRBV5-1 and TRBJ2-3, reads KAGVTQTPRYLIKTRGQQVTLSCSPISGHRSVSWYQQTPGQGLQFLFEYFSETQRNKGNFPGRFSGRQFSNSRSEMNVSTLELGDSALYLCASSLEGDTQYFGPGTRLTVL.

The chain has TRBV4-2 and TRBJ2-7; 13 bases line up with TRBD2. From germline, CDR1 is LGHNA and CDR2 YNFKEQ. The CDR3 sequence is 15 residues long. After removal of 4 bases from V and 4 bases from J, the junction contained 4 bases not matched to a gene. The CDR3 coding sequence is TGTGCCAGCAGCCCTACTAGCGGGGGGGTATACGAGCAGTACTTC. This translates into CASSPTSGGVYEQYF.

In nucleotides, the CDR3 is TGTGCCAGCAGCCCTAGCGGGGGGGCTACAGATACGCAGTATTTT. Its protein product is CASSPSGGATDTQYF. The chain uses TRBV28 and TRBJ2-3, with 12 bases identical to TRBD2. After removal of 6 bases from V and 3 bases from J, the junction contained 4 bases not matched to a gene. Germline CDR1 reads MDHEN; CDR2 reads SYDVKM. CDR3 size: 15 residues.

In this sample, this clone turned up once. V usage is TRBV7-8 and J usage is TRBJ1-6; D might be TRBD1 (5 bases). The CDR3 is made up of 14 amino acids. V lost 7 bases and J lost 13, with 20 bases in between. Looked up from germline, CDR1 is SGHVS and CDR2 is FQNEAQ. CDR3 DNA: TGTGCCAGCACCTCCGACAGTTCCTCGGAGCCCCTCCACTTT. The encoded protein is CASTSDSSSEPLHF.

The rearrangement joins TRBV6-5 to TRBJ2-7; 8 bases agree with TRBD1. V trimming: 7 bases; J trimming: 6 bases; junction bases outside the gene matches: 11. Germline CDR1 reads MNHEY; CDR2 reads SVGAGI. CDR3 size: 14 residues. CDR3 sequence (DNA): TGTGCCAGCACCCCGAAGACAGGGGCCCTCGAGCAGTACTTC. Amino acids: CASTPKTGALEQYF.

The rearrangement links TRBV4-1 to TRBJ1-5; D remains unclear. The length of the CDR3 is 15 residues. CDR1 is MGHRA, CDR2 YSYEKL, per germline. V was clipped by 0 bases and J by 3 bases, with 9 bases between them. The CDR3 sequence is CASSQDRGTNQPQHF. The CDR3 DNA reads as TGCGCCAGCAGCCAAGATCGGGGAACCAATCAGCCCCAGCATTTT.

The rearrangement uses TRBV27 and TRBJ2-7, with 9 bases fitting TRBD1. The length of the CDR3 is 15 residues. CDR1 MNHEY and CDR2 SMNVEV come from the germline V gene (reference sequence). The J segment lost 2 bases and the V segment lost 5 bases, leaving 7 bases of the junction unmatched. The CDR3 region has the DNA TGTGCCAGCAGTCCTAGGGACAGGGTGGCCTACGAGCAGTACTTC. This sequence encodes CASSPRDRVAYEQYF.

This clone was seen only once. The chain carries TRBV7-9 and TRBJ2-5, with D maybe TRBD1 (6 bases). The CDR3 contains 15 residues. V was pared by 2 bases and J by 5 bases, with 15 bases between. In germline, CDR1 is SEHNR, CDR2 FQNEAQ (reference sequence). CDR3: CASSLPAGAGETQYF. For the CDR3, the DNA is TGTGCCAGCAGCTTACCCGCAGGGGCAGGGGAGACCCAGTACTTC. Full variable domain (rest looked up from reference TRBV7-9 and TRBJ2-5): DTGVSQNPRHKITKRGQNVTFRCDPISEHNRLYWYRQTLGQGPEFLTYFQNEAQLEKSRLLSDRFSAERPKGSFSTLEIQRTEQGDSAMYLCASSLPAGAGETQYFGPGTRLLVL.

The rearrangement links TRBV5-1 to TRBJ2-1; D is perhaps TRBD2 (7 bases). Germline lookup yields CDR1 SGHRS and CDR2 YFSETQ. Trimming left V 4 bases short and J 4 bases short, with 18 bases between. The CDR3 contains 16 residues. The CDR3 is CASSIKAGAGYNEQFF. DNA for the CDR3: TGCGCCAGCAGCATCAAGGCGGGGGCCGGTTACAATGAGCAGTTCTTC. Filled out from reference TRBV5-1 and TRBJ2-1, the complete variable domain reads KAGVTQTPRYLIKTRGQQVTLSCSPISGHRSVSWYQQTPGQGLQFLFEYFSETQRNKGNFPGRFSGRQFSNSRSEMNVSTLELGDSALYLCASSIKAGAGYNEQFFGPGTRLTVL.

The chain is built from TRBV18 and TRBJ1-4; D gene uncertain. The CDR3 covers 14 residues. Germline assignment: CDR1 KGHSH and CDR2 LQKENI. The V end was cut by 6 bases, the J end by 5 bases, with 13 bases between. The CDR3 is CASSVNQENEKLFF. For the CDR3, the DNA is TGTGCCAGCTCGGTTAACCAGGAAAATGAAAAACTGTTTTTT.

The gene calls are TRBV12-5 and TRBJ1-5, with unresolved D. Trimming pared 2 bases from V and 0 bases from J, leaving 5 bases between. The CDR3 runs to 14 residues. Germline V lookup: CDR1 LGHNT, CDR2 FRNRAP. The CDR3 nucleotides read TGTGCTAGTGGTTTGAGGGATAGCAATCAGCCCCAGCATTTT. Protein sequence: CASGLRDSNQPQHF.

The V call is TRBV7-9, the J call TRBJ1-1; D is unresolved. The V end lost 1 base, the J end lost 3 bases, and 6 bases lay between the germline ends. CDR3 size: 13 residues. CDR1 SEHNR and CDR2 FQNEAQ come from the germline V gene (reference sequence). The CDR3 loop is CASSLGPYTEAFF. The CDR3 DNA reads TGTGCCAGCAGCTTAGGGCCGTACACTGAAGCTTTCTTT.